This TCR beta chain was sequenced for a study of identifying expanded T cells in peripheral blood. Overall study findings and caveats: Clone count variance between approximately two-week samples rose with total template count. Technical replicates showed roughly 1.2 changed clones; two weeks about 16; four weeks 19.

Notes on this clone: Antigen specificity is unknown.

Collection occurred without any documented infections or immune events in donors. Sequencing was performed with immunoSEQ multiplex PCR; in TCRdb, only in-frame clones are kept and a portion is missing. The table records approximately 91,000 clones, about 87% of them present only once. The CDR3 runs 12 residues. Germline V CDR1 and CDR2: SGHNT, YENEEA. Trimming took 3 bases from V and 4 from J, leaving 3 bases between them. Material: blood. The chain employs TRBV11-3 and TRBJ2-2; unclear D gene. This TCR was recovered from a person aged 18-69 years in good health. CDR3 coding DNA: TGTGCCAGCAGCTTCTCCACCGGGGAGCTGTTTTTT. It yields the protein CASSFSTGELFF. The full variable domain, completed using reference TRBV11-3 and TRBJ2-2, is EAGVVQSPRYKIIEKKQPVAFWCNPISGHNTLYWYLQNLGQGPELLIRYENEEAVDDSQLPKDRFSAERLKGVDSTLKIQPAELGDSAVYLCASSFSTGELFFGEGSRLTVL.